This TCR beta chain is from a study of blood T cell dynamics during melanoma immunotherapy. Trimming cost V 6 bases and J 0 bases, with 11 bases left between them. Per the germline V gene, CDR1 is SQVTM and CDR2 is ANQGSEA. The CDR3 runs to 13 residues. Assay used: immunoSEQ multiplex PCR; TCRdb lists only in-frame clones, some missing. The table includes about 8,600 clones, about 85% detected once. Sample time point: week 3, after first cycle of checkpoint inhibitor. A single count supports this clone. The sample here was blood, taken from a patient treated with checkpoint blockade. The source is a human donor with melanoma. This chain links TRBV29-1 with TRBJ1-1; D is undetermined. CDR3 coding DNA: TGCAGCGTCTCTGAGTTAATGAACACTGAAGCTTTCTTT. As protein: CSVSELMNTEAFF. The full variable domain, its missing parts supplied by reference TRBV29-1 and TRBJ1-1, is SAVISQKPSRDICQRGTSLTIQCQVDSQVTMMFWYRQQPGQSLTLIATANQGSEATYESGFVIDKFPISRPNLTFSTLTVSNMSPEDSSIYLCSVSELMNTEAFFGQGTRLTVV.